This T cell receptor beta chain was retrieved from a study of blood T cell repertoires in COVID-19. The CDR3 contains 14 residues. Trimming removed 2 bases at V and 3 bases at J, with 11 bases between. Germline V CDR1 and CDR2: LNHDA, SQIVND (reference sequence). The protocol was immunoSEQ multiplex PCR, while the TCRdb copy is restricted to in-frame clones and leaves out a portion. Of some 180,000 clones in the sample, around four fifths were seen once. The sequenced sample was peripheral blood. This sequence was found in a woman at least 80 years old with COVID-19, enrolled during active disease. The chain uses TRBV19 and TRBJ2-7; D gene uncertain. CDR3 residues: CASSIRRPNYEQYF. In nucleotides, the CDR3 is TGTGCCAGTAGTATACGGAGACCGAACTACGAGCAGTACTTC.